The T cell receptor beta chain under discussion was sequenced for a study of identical twins. Overall study results and limits: For out-of-frame alpha sequences shared by twins, low generation probability was in excess. Twins' excess sharing was less marked for out-of-frame beta sequences. Cross-sectional statistics underpinned the conclusions; the same donors were not followed.

TCRdb processed the 5' RACE reads anew with MiXCR; each CDR3 protein has one entry. The sample gives approximately 220,000 distinct CDR3 sequences, roughly 7.5% of which show up once; 1.5% to 2.5% is in the top ten. This CDR3 comprises 16 residues. Looked up from germline, CDR1 is SGHRS and CDR2 is YFSETQ. Trimming took 0 bases from V and 2 from J, leaving 13 bases between them. This clonotype was detected only a few times. Its antigen is not known. This sample was also put to use in a study of yellow fever vaccine responses in identical twins.

The sequence was obtained from a woman under 30 in good health. Sequencing was performed on memory (CD45RO+) T cells sorted from blood. The V call is TRBV5-1, the J call TRBJ2-3; D possibly corresponds to TRBD1 (5 bases). The CDR3 reads CASSLVAGINTDTQYF. The CDR3 DNA reads TGCGCCAGCAGCTTGGTAGCAGGGATCAACACAGATACGCAGTATTTT.